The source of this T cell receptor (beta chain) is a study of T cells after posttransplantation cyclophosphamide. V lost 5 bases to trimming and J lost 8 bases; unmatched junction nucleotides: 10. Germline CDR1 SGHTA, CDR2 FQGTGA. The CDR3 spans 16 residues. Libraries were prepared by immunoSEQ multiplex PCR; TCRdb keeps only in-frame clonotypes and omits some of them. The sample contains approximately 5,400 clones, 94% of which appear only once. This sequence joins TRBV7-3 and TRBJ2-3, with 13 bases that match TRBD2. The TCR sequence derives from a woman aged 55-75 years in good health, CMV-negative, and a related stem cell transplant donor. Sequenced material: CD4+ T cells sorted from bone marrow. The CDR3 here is CASSLMSTSGGGTQYF. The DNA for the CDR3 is TGTGCCAGCAGCCTAATGAGTACTAGCGGGGGGGGTACGCAGTATTTT.